This paragraph reports one T cell receptor (beta chain). The target antigen is unknown. Produced via immunoSEQ multiplex PCR; TCRdb's table is partial and in-frame only. The data contain 20,000 to 30,000 clones, roughly 94% of them singletons. Repeated repertoire sampling spanned the course of chemoradiotherapy. This entry belongs to a study of chemoradiotherapy in HPV16-positive cancers. The wider study: Candidate HPV-specific clones and shared TCR motifs came from a couple of HPV16-positive patients.

Germline CDR1 is MNHEY and CDR2 is SMNVEV (reference sequence). V lost 2 bases, J lost 1 base, and 15 bases lay in between. The CDR3 has 16 residues. Findings and limits, study-wide: HPV-responsive T-cell expansion during chemoradiotherapy was linked to improved recurrence-free survival in HPV16-positive patients. Only a couple of HPV16-positive patients supplied the functional HPV-specificity definition.

The rearrangement links TRBV27 to TRBJ2-7, with D perhaps matching TRBD1 (5 bases). The material was obtained from a patient who underwent chemoradiotherapy. The sequence was collected from a human donor with HPV-associated anogenital cancer. CDR3 sequence reads: CASSLRGSSISYEQYF. CDR3 DNA: TGTGCCAGCAGTTTAAGGGGTTCTTCTATTTCCTACGAGCAGTACTTC.